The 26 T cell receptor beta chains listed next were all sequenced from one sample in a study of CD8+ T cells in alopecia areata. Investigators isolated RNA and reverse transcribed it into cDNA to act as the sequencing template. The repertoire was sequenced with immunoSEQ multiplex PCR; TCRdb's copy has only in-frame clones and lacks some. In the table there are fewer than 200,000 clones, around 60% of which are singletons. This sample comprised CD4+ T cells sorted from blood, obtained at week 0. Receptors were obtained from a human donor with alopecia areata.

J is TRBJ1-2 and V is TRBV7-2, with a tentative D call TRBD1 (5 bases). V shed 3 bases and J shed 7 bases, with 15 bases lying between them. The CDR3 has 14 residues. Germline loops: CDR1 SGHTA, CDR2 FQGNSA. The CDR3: CASSFPGRLVGYTF. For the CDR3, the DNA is TGTGCCAGCAGCTTTCCGGGGCGCCTTGTTGGCTACACCTTC. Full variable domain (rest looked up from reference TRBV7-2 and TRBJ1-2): GAGVSQSPSNKVTEKGKDVELRCDPISGHTALYWYRQSLGQGLEFLIYFQGNSAPDKSGLPSDRFSAERTGGSVSTLTIQRTQQEDSAVYLCASSFPGRLVGYTFGSGTRLTVV.

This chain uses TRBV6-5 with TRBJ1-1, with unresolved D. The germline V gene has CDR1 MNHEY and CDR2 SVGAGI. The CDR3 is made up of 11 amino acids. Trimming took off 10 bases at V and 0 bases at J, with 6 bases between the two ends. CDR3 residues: CATRVNTEAFF. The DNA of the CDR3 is TGTGCCACACGGGTGAACACTGAAGCTTTCTTT.

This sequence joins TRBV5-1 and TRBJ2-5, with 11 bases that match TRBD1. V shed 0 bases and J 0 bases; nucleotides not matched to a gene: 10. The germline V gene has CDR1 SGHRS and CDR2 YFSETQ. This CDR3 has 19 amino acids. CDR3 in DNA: TGCGCCAGCAGCTTGGCCGGACAGGGGGCTAGGGGTTACCAAGAGACCCAGTACTTC. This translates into CASSLAGQGARGYQETQYF.

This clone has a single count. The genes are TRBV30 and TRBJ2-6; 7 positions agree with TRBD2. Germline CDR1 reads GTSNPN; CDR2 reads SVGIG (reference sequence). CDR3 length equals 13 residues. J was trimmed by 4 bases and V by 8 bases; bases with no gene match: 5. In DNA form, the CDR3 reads TGTGCCCGAGCGGGGTCCGGGGCCAACGTCCTGACTTTC. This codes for CARAGSGANVLTF.

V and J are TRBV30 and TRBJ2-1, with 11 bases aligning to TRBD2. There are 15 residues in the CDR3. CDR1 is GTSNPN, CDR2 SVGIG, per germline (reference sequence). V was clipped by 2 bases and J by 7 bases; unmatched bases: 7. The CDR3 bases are TGTGCCTGGAGTCTAGCGGGGGGTCTAGGGAATGAGCAGTTCTTC. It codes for CAWSLAGGLGNEQFF.

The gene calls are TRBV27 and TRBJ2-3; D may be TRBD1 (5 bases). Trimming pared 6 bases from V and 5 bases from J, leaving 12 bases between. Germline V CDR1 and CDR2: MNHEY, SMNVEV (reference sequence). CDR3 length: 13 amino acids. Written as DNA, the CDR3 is TGTGCCAGCAGCCCCGACCAGGGAGATACGCAGTATTTT. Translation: CASSPDQGDTQYF.

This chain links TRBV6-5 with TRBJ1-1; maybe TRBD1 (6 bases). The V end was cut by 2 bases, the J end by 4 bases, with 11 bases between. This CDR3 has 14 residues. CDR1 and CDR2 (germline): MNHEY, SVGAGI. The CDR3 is CASSYEGHRTEAFF. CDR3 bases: TGTGCCAGCAGTTACGAGGGACATCGCACTGAAGCTTTCTTT.

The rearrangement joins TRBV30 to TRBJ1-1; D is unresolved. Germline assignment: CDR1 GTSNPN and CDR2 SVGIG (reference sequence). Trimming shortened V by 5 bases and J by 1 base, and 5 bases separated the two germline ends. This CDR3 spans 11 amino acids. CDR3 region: CAWDWNTEAFF. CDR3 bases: TGTGCCTGGGACTGGAACACTGAAGCTTTCTTT. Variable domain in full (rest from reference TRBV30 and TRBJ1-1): SQTIHQWPATLVQPVGSPLSLECTVEGTSNPNLYWYRQAAGRGLQLLFYSVGIGQISSEVPQNLSASRPQDRQFILSSKKLLLSDSGFYLCAWDWNTEAFFGQGTRLTVV.

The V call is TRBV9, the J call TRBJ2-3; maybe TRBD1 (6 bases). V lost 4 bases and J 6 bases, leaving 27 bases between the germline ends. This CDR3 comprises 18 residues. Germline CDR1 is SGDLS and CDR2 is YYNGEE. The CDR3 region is CASSSLGAGVLILDTQYF. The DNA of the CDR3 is TGTGCCAGCAGCTCCCTCGGGGCAGGGGTACTTATCCTGGATACGCAGTATTTT.

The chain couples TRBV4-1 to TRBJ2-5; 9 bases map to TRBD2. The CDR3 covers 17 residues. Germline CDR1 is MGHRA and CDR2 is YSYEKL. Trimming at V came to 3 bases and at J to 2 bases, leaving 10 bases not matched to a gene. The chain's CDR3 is CASSQGPGLAGQETQYF. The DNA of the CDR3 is TGCGCCAGCAGCCAGGGGCCTGGGCTAGCGGGGCAAGAGACCCAGTACTTC.

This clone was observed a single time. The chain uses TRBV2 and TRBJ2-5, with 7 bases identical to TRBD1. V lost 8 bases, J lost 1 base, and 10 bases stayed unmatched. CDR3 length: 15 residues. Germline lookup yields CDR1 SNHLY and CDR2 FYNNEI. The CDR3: CASPKGAGRQETQYF. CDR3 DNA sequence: TGTGCCAGCCCGAAGGGGGCAGGGCGCCAAGAGACCCAGTACTTC. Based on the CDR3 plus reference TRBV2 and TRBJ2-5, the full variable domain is EPEVTQTPSHQVTQMGQEVILRCVPISNHLYFYWYRQILGQKVEFLVSFYNNEISEKSEIFDDQFSVERPDGSNFTLKIRSTKLEDSAMYFCASPKGAGRQETQYFGPGTRLLVL.

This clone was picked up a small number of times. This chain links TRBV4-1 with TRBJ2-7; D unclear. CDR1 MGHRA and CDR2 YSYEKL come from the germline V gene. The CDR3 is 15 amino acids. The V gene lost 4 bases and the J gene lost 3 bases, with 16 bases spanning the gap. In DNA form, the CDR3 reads TGCGCCAGCAGCCCCAGACCCCCAAGGGACTACGAGCAGTACTTC. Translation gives CASSPRPPRDYEQYF.

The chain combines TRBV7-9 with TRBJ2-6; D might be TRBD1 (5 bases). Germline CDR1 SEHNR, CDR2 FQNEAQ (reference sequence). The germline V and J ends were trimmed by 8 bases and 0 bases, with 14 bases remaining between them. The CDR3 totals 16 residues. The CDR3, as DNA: TGTGCCAGCGCTCAGGGCCAGAGCTCTGGGGCCAACGTCCTGACTTTC. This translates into CASAQGQSSGANVLTF. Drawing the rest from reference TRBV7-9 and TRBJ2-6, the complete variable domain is DTGVSQNPRHKITKRGQNVTFRCDPISEHNRLYWYRQTLGQGPEFLTYFQNEAQLEKSRLLSDRFSAERPKGSFSTLEIQRTEQGDSAMYLCASAQGQSSGANVLTFGAGSRLTVL.

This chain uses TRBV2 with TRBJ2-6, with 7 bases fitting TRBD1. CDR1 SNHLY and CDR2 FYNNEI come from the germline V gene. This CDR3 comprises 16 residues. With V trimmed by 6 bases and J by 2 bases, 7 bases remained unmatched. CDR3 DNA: TGTGCCAGCAGACCCGACAGGGCCACTGGGGCCAACGTCCTGACTTTC. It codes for CASRPDRATGANVLTF. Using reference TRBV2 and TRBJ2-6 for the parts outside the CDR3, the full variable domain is EPEVTQTPSHQVTQMGQEVILRCVPISNHLYFYWYRQILGQKVEFLVSFYNNEISEKSEIFDDQFSVERPDGSNFTLKIRSTKLEDSAMYFCASRPDRATGANVLTFGAGSRLTVL.

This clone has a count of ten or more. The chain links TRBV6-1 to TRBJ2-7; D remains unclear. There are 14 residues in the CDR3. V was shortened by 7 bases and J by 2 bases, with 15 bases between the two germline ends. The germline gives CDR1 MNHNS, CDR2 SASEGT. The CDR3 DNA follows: TGTGCCAGCAACTCCCCCCCCGGTCCCTACGAGCAGTACTTC. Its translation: CASNSPPGPYEQYF.

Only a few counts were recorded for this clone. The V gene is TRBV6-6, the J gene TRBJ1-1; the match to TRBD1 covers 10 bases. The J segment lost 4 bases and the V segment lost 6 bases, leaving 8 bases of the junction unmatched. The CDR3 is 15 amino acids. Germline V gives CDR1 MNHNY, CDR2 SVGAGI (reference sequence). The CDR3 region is CASSYRDRGATEAFF. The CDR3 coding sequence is TGTGCCAGCAGCTACCGGGACAGGGGTGCCACTGAAGCTTTCTTT.

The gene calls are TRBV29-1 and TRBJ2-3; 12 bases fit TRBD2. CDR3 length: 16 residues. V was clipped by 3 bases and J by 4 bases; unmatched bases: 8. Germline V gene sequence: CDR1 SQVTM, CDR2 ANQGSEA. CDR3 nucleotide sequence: TGCAGCGTTGATGGACTAGCGGGGAGACCCCCAGATACGCAGTATTTT. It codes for CSVDGLAGRPPDTQYF.

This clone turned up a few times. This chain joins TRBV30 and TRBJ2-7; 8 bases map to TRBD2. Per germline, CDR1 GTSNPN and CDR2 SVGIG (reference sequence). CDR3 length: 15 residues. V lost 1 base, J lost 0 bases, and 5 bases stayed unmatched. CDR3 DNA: TGTGCCTGGAGTGCTCTAGCGGGCCCCTCCTACGAGCAGTACTTC. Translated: CAWSALAGPSYEQYF.

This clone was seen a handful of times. CDR3 coding DNA: TGTGCCTGGAGTGTAAACCGGGGCGGGGAGCTGTTTTTT. Amino acid sequence: CAWSVNRGGELFF. The chain carries TRBV30 and TRBJ2-2; D is possibly TRBD2 (5 bases). The CDR3 has 13 residues. The germline V gene encodes CDR1 GTSNPN and CDR2 SVGIG (reference sequence). With 0 bases removed from V and 7 bases from J, the gap between germline ends came to 9 bases.

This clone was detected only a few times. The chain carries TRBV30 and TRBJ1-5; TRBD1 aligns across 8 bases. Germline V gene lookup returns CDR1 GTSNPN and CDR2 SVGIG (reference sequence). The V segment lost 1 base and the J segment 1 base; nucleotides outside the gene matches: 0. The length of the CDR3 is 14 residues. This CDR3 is CAWSGTGSNQPQHF. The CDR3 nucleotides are TGTGCCTGGAGTGGGACAGGGAGCAATCAGCCCCAGCATTTT.

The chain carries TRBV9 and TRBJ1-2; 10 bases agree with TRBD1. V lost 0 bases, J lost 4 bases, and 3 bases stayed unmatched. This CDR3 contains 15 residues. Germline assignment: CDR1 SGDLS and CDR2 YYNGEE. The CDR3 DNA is TGTGCCAGCAGCGTAGGGACAGGGGGAGCCTATGGCTACACCTTC. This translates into CASSVGTGGAYGYTF. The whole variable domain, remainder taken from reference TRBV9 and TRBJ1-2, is DSGVTQTPKHLITATGQRVTLRCSPRSGDLSVYWYQQSLDQGLQFLIQYYNGEERAKGNILERFSAQQFPDLHSELNLSSLELGDSALYFCASSVGTGGAYGYTFGSGTRLTVV.

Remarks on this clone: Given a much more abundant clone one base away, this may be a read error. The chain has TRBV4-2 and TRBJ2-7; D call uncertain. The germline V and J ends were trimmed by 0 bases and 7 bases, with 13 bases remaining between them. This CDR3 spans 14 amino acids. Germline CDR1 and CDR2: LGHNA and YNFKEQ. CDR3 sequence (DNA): TGTGCCAGCAGCCAAGATCGCCCGGGTGGAGAGCAGTACTTC. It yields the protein CASSQDRPGGEQYF.

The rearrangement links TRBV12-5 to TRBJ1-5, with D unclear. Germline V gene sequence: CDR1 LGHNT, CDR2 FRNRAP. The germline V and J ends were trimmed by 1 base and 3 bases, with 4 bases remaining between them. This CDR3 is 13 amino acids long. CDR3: CASGLAHNQPQHF. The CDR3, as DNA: TGTGCTAGTGGTTTGGCCCACAATCAGCCCCAGCATTTT.

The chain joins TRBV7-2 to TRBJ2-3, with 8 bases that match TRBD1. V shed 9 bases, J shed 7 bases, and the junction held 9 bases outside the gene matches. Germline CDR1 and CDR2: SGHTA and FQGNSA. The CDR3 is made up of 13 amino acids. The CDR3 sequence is CASRTTGVHTQYF. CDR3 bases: TGTGCCAGTAGGACGACAGGGGTTCATACGCAGTATTTT.

CDR3 nucleotides: TGTGCCAGCAGGACAGCCTATGGCTACACCTTC. Residues: CASRTAYGYTF. The genes are TRBV6-5 and TRBJ1-2; possibly TRBD1 for D (5 bases). Trimming left V 6 bases short and J 4 bases short, with 6 bases between. The CDR3 totals 11 residues. Looked up from germline, CDR1 is MNHEY and CDR2 is SVGAGI.

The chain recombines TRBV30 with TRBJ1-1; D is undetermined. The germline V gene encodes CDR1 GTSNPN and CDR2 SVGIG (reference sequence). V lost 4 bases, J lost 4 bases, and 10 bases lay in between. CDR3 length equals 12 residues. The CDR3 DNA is TGTGCCTGGAATAGGGTGACCACTGAAGCTTTCTTT. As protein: CAWNRVTTEAFF.